The entry below describes one T cell receptor (beta chain). No antigen is known for it. No qualities accompany the bases; no much larger clone lies one base away. Via the germline V gene (reference sequence), CDR1 is MNHNY and CDR2 SVGAGI. Relative to germline, V is 5 bases shorter and J is 8 bases shorter, with 9 bases between their ends. The CDR3 starts with the cysteine, ends with the phenylalanine, and has 11 residues. Of the read, only the CDR3 DNA is kept; its 33 bases are in frame from base 1. This record belongs to a study of blood T cell repertoires in COVID-19 (dated by TCRdb to 2019 to 2021). Concerning the study at large: The collaborator samples originated in the United States, Italy and Spain and spanned the acute and convalescent phases of COVID-19. The prospective study material was composed of cDNA or gDNA derived from T cells, B-cell-depleted T cells, or PBMCs. Deeply sampled blood TCRbeta repertoires from subjects exposed to, actively infected with, or recovered from COVID-19 were included in the dataset. A freely available public database, intended as a resource for researchers studying the immune response to SARS-CoV-2, is where the repertoires were released. Samples came from the ongoing ImmuneRACE study (first 160 participants) plus 1,254 subjects from 6 global collaborators. The sample metadata nearly always contained a de-identified subject ID, COVID-19 status, age in years and sex. Where available, HLA class I and class II types were taken from metadata supplied by the sample provider and were not determined by assay-based typing. Paper-wide results and their limitations: Clinical and demographic metadata were provided uncurated, with the amount varying by source and participant.

One collaborating source in Seattle enrolled patients while the patients were actively infected and followed the patients over time throughout the course of disease. Each collaborating institution followed its own protocols to collect whole blood in K2EDTA tubes. For TCRbeta analysis, collaborators shipped samples as frozen whole blood, isolated PBMCs, or DNA extracted from either of those sample types. TCRbeta CDR3 regions were amplified from genomic DNA using the immunoSEQ Assay, a bias-controlled multiplex PCR. On the study's bioinformatics: The number of nucleated cells in each sample was estimated from the amplification of reference gene primers within the assay. To quantify the absolute abundance of each unique TCRbeta CDR3 rearrangement, sequence reads were collapsed and filtered. Productive Simpson clonality was computed per sample as the square root of Simpson's diversity index over productive rearrangements. The clones in this table, taken by TCRdb from immuneACCESS, are in-frame only. Not every clone is retained; where verified, under half of the shortfall comes from an unresolved V gene, and the cause of the rest is unknown. D and trimming were read from the DNA, whereas the V and J calls and clone size are those reported in that table. Within this sample are over 250,000 clones, with 88% of them counted one time only. The ten most abundant clones make up roughly a tenth of the sample.

This TCR came from a woman aged 70-85 years with COVID-19, enrolled during active disease. The sequence links TRBV6-6 to TRBJ1-1; a weak D assignment points to TRBD1 (5 bases agree). Sequenced sample: peripheral blood. CDR3 reads: CASSLREEAFF. The DNA reads TGTGCCAGCAGTCTCAGGGAAGAAGCTTTCTTT.